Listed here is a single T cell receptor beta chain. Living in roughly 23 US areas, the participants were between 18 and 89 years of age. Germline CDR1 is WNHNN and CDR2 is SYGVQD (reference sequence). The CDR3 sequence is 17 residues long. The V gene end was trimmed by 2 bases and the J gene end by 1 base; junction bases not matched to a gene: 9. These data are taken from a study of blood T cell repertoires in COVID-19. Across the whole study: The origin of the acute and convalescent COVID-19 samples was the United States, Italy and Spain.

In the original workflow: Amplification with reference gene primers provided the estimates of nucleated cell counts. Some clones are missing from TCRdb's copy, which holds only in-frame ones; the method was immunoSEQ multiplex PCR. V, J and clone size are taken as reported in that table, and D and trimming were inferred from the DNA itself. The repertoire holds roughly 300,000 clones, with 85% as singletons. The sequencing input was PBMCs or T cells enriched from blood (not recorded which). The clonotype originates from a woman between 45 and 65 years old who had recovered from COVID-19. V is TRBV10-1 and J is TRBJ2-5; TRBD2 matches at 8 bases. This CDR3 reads CASSERGGLGGQETQYF. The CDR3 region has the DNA TGCGCCAGCAGTGAGAGAGGGGGACTAGGTGGCCAAGAGACCCAGTACTTC.